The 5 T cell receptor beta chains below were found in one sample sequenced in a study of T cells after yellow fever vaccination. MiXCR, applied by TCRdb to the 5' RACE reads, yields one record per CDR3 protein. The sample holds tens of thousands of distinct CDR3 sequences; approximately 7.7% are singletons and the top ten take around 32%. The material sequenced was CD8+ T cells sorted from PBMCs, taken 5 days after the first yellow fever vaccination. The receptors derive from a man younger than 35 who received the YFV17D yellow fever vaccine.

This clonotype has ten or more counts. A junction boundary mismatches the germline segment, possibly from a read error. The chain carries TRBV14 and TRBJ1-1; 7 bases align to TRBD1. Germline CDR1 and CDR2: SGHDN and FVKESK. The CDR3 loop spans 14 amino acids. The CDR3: CASTQDRVNTEAFF. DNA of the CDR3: TGTGCCAGCACCCAAGACAGGGTGAACACTGAAGCTTTCTTT.

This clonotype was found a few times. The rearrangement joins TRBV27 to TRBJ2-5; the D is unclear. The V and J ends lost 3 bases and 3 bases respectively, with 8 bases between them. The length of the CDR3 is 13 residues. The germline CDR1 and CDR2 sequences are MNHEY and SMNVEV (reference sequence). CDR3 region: CASSFKLEETQYF. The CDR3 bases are TGTGCCAGCAGTTTTAAGTTAGAAGAGACCCAGTACTTC.

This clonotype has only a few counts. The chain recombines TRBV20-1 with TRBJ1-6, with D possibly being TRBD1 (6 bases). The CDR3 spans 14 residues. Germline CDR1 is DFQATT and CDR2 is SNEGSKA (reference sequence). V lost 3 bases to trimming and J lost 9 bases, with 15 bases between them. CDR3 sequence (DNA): TGCAGTGCTAGGTCAGGGACACCCATTTCACCCCTCCACTTT. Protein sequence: CSARSGTPISPLHF.

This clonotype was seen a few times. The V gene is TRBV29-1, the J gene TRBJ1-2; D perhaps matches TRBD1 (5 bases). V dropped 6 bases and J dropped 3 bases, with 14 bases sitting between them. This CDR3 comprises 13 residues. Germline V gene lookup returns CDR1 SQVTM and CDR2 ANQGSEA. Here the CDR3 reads CSVSQMGDYGYTF. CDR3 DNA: TGCAGCGTCTCCCAGATGGGGGACTATGGCTACACCTTC.

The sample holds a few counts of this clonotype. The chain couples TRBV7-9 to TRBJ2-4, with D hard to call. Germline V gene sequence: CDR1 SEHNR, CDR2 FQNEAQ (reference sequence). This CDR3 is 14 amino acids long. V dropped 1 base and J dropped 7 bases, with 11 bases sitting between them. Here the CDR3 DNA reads TGTGCCAGCAGCTTAGTTCCGGATAGGAACATTCAGTACTTC. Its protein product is CASSLVPDRNIQYF.